This T cell receptor (beta chain) stems from a study of shared clonotypes between healthy human individuals. In the source study's methods: Filtering differed, since immunoSEQ gave only junction sequences and no quality scores. TCRdb's table, derived via immunoSEQ multiplex PCR, lists solely in-frame clones and lacks some. V and J calls and clone size follow that table, whereas D and trimming were derived from the DNA. The sample has over 400,000 clones; approximately 80% are singletons. This CDR3 comprises 16 residues. The V gene's germline CDR1 is MDHEN and CDR2 SYDVKM. V dropped 6 bases and J dropped 3 bases, with 20 bases sitting between them.

This chain uses TRBV28 with TRBJ1-1; possibly TRBD1 for D (5 bases). The source material was PBMCs. The TCR originated in a woman between 40 and 55 years old in good health. Some clones in this sample may be carry-over from other donors' samples. The CDR3: CASSAPSGPAYTEAFF. In nucleotides, the CDR3 is TGTGCCAGCAGCGCCCCCTCAGGGCCAGCTTACACTGAAGCTTTCTTT.